The clone carrying this TCR beta chain has just a few counts. Its antigen is unknown. This sample was included in a study of CD8+ T cells in alopecia areata. Study-level information: Those patients who were treated received oral tofacitinib, which was given at 5 to 10 mg twice daily for moderate-to-severe alopecia areata.

J gave up 2 bases and V 3 bases, and 8 bases lay outside the gene matches. In germline, CDR1 is SGDLS, CDR2 YYNGEE. The CDR3 has 16 residues. PBMCs yielded sorted CD4+ and CD8+ T cells. Study outcomes and limitations: In patients, TCRs were shared less clearly than in mice, and HLA may possibly be involved. Elevated clonality characterized lesional scalp relative to normal scalp, particularly in alopecia totalis/universalis.

RNA extraction and reverse transcription yielded cDNA as sequencing template. Sequencing was performed with immunoSEQ multiplex PCR; in TCRdb, only in-frame clones are kept and a portion is missing. Counted here are tens of thousands of clones, approximately 58% occurring once; the ten biggest clones make up approximately 19%. This chain links TRBV9 with TRBJ2-7, with 10 bases lining up with TRBD1. The source is a human donor with alopecia areata. This specimen was CD8+ T cells sorted from blood, taken at week 0. The CDR3 loop is CASSAYSGTGAYEQYF. The CDR3 nucleotides are TGTGCCAGCAGCGCCTATTCCGGGACAGGGGCCTACGAGCAGTACTTC.